This TCR beta chain was captured by sequencing in a study of blood T cell repertoires in COVID-19 (dated by TCRdb to between 2020 and 2021). Study-level background: The collaborator samples originated in the United States, Italy and Spain and spanned the acute and convalescent phases of COVID-19. The prospective study material was composed of cDNA or gDNA derived from T cells, B-cell-depleted T cells, or PBMCs. Deeply sampled blood TCRbeta repertoires from subjects exposed to, actively infected with, or recovered from COVID-19 were included in the dataset. A freely available public database, intended as a resource for researchers studying the immune response to SARS-CoV-2, is where the repertoires were released. Samples came from the ongoing ImmuneRACE study (first 160 participants) plus 1,254 subjects from 6 global collaborators. The sample metadata nearly always contained a de-identified subject ID, COVID-19 status, age in years and sex. Where available, HLA class I and class II types were taken from metadata supplied by the sample provider and were not determined by assay-based typing.

The study at large found these results: The amount of clinical and demographic metadata varied by source and participant and was provided uncurated.

V drops 4 bases and J drops 2 bases, leaving 12 bases in between. There are 15 amino acids in the CDR3, from cysteine to phenylalanine inclusive. Here the CDR3 DNA is all that survives: 45 bases in frame from base 1. The germline V gene (reference sequence) sets CDR1 to LGHDT and CDR2 to YNNKEL. The collaborating institutions used their own protocols to collect whole blood in K2EDTA tubes. For TCRbeta analysis, collaborators shipped samples in one of three forms: frozen whole blood, isolated PBMCs, or DNA extracted from either of those sample types. With regard to this clone: The antigen it binds to is not known. There are no base qualities to consult, and no much larger clone falls within one base.

The immunoSEQ Assay, a bias-controlled multiplex PCR, was used to amplify TCRbeta CDR3 regions from genomic DNA. In the authors' own workflow: Within the assay, amplification of reference gene primers was used to estimate how many nucleated cells each sample contained. Sequence reads were collapsed and filtered to measure the absolute abundance of every unique TCRbeta CDR3 rearrangement. For each sample, productive Simpson clonality was calculated as the square root of Simpson's diversity index over productive rearrangements. Not all clones reach the TCRdb copy of this immuneACCESS table, which keeps in-frame sequences only. Checked studies attribute under half of the gap to unresolved V genes and leave the rest unexplained. V, J and clone size are taken as reported in that table, and D and trimming were inferred from the DNA itself. Here the sample has about 250,000 clones; around 82% occur a single time. The ten largest clones add up to 5% to 6% of the sample.

Recombination linked TRBV3-1 (or the pseudogene TRBV3-2) to TRBJ1-3; the D gene is perhaps TRBD1, on 6 matching bases. The origin of this receptor is an elderly man with acute or convalescent COVID-19. Sequencing was done on a sample of peripheral blood. The DNA is TGTGCCAGCAGCCCAACAGGGAGCACTGGAAACACCATATATTTT. This translates into CASSPTGSTGNTIYF.